This TCR beta chain was recovered during a study of blood T cell repertoires in COVID-19. In the study overall: The study drew acute and convalescent COVID-19 samples from the United States, Italy and Spain.

This CDR3 contains 17 residues. V shed 5 bases, J shed 7 bases, and the junction held 11 bases outside the gene matches. Germline loops: CDR1 SGHRS, CDR2 YFSETQ. As processed by the authors: Quantification of nucleated cells was approximated via reference gene primer amplification. Sequenced by immunoSEQ multiplex PCR; TCRdb stores in-frame clones only, minus some. V and J calls and clone size are given by that table; D and trimming were obtained from the DNA. The sample has 400,000 to 450,000 clones; 86% are singletons. The V call is TRBV5-1, the J call TRBJ2-1; 14 positions match TRBD2. The TCR originated in a woman in her 30s with active or convalescent COVID-19. Specimen: peripheral blood. CDR3 residues: CASRPGLAGARLNEQFF. The CDR3 bases are TGCGCCAGCAGGCCGGGACTAGCGGGGGCTAGGTTAAATGAGCAGTTCTTC.